Presented here are 24 T cell receptor beta chains from one specimen sequenced in a study of blood T cell repertoires in COVID-19. Sequencing was performed with immunoSEQ multiplex PCR; in TCRdb, only in-frame clones are kept and a portion is missing. The sample gives roughly 100,000 clones, around 90% of which show up once; roughly 10% is in the top ten. The sequenced sample was peripheral blood. The source is a man older than 75 with acute or convalescent COVID-19.

The rearrangement joins TRBV19 to TRBJ2-1, with 12 bases matching TRBD1. CDR3 length equals 15 residues. V lost 6 bases and J lost 7; bases outside the gene matches: 7. CDR1 and CDR2 (germline): LNHDA, SQIVND (reference sequence). The CDR3 region has the DNA TGTGCCAGTAGGGGGACAGGGGGCTTTTCGAATGAGCAGTTCTTC. Encoded protein: CASRGTGGFSNEQFF.

This clone was seen a few times. J is TRBJ1-1 and V is TRBV10-3, with TRBD1 as a possible D gene (6 bases). Trimming cost V 11 bases and J 0 bases, with 16 bases left between them. This CDR3 contains 14 residues. In germline, CDR1 is ENHRY, CDR2 SYGVKD. This chain's CDR3 is CASTPGHLNTEAFF. Written as DNA, the CDR3 is TGTGCCTCTACGCCGGGACACCTGAACACTGAAGCTTTCTTT.

The chain couples TRBV19 to TRBJ1-3; the D is unclear. Between the trimmed V and J ends, which lost 5 bases and 0 bases, there was a span of 8 bases. Germline V gene sequence: CDR1 LNHDA, CDR2 SQIVND (reference sequence). This CDR3 is 14 amino acids long. The CDR3 DNA is TGTGCCAGTAGTTCCACTGCCTCTGGAAACACCATATATTTT. Translated, it gives CASSSTASGNTIYF.

The chain couples TRBV9 to TRBJ1-5, with TRBD1 as a possible D gene (5 bases). CDR1 and CDR2 from the germline V gene are SGDLS and YYNGEE. This CDR3 has 13 residues. V gave up 5 bases and J gave up 5 bases, with 11 bases separating them. The CDR3 DNA follows: TGTGCCAGCAGTCTCGACAGAGATCAGCCCCAGCATTTT. Amino acids: CASSLDRDQPQHF.

The J gene is TRBJ1-1, the V gene TRBV27, with 9 bases that match TRBD1. The germline CDR1 and CDR2 sequences are MNHEY and SMNVEV (reference sequence). This CDR3 has 16 amino acids. V lost 6 bases to trimming and J lost 1 base; unmatched junction nucleotides: 9. The CDR3 nucleotides read TGTGCCAGCAGCAGGGACAGGGAGGTAGGGAACACTGAAGCTTTCTTT. Translated: CASSRDREVGNTEAFF.

The CDR3: CASSPQGGIGYTF. The DNA for the CDR3 is TGTGCCAGCAGCCCCCAGGGGGGAATAGGCTACACCTTC. The chain recombines TRBV12-3 or TRBV12-4 with TRBJ1-2; 7 bases map to TRBD1. The length of the CDR3 is 13 residues. V shed 6 bases and J 8 bases; nucleotides not matched to a gene: 9.

The count of this clone is one. CDR3 protein: CSASPADTQYF. The CDR3 DNA reads TGCAGTGCTAGCCCAGCAGATACGCAGTATTTT. The rearrangement links TRBV20-1 to TRBJ2-3; D is ambiguous. CDR1 is DFQATT and CDR2 is SNEGSKA in the germline V gene (reference sequence). The V end was cut by 3 bases, the J end by 4 bases, with 5 bases between. This CDR3 region has 11 residues.

This clone was recorded only once. The rearrangement joins TRBV3-1 (or the pseudogene TRBV3-2) to TRBJ2-3; TRBD2 matches 10 bases. This CDR3 is built from 15 residues. Germline V gene sequence: CDR1 LGHDT, CDR2 YNNKEL (reference sequence). The ends lost 5 bases at V and 5 bases at J; junction bases unmatched: 7. The DNA of the CDR3 is TGTGCCAGCAGCTACACCGGGACTAGCGTAGATACGCAGTATTTT. Protein product: CASSYTGTSVDTQYF.

The rearrangement joins TRBV3-1 (or the pseudogene TRBV3-2) to TRBJ2-1; no clear D gene. This CDR3 comprises 14 residues. V was cut by 3 bases and J by 6 bases, with 12 bases left in between. Germline CDR1 is LGHDT and CDR2 is YNNKEL (reference sequence). The CDR3 is CASSHSGLSNEQFF. CDR3 in DNA: TGTGCCAGCAGCCATAGTGGTCTAAGCAATGAGCAGTTCTTC.

CDR3 DNA sequence: TGTGCCTGGACCCGGAGGGGTTTCTATGGCTACACCTTC. This gives the protein CAWTRRGFYGYTF. V gene TRBV30 combines with J gene TRBJ1-2, with a possible D match to TRBD1 (5 bases). The germline V and J ends were trimmed by 4 bases and 4 bases, with 13 bases remaining between them. The germline V gene has CDR1 GTSNPN and CDR2 SVGIG (reference sequence). The CDR3 loop spans 13 amino acids. The full variable domain, completed using reference TRBV30 and TRBJ1-2, is SQTIHQWPATLVQPVGSPLSLECTVEGTSNPNLYWYRQAAGRGLQLLFYSVGIGQISSEVPQNLSASRPQDRQFILSSKKLLLSDSGFYLCAWTRRGFYGYTFGSGTRLTVV.

This chain uses TRBV7-2 with TRBJ2-7; a weak D match, TRBD2 (7 bases). V lost 4 bases and J 7 bases, leaving 29 bases between the germline ends. Germline V gives CDR1 SGHTA, CDR2 FQGNSA. CDR3 size: 18 residues. The CDR3 sequence is CASSSPGGPTLRLGEQYF. The CDR3 coding sequence is TGTGCCAGCAGCTCCCCCGGGGGGCCCACCCTCCGCTTGGGAGAGCAGTACTTC.

This clone turned up a few times. This chain connects TRBV5-1 to TRBJ2-7; D might be TRBD1 (5 bases). CDR3 length: 14 amino acids. From germline, CDR1 is SGHRS and CDR2 YFSETQ. V lost 0 bases to trimming and J lost 6 bases, with 13 bases between them. Here the CDR3 DNA reads TGCGCCAGCAGCTTGGTAGGGGTCCTCCCCGAGCAGTACTTC. Its protein product is CASSLVGVLPEQYF.

The chain joins TRBV5-4 to TRBJ1-6; maybe TRBD1 (5 bases). CDR1 SGHNT and CDR2 YYREEE come from the germline V gene (reference sequence). The CDR3 extends over 17 amino acids. The ends were cut back, 6 bases at V and 7 bases at J, with 23 bases in the middle. The CDR3 bases are TGTGCCAGCACCACGGGGGTACGAGGGCTCAACAATTCACCCCTCCACTTT. It translates to CASTTGVRGLNNSPLHF. The full variable domain, rest sourced from reference TRBV5-4 and TRBJ1-6, is ETGVTQSPTHLIKTRGQQVTLRCSSQSGHNTVSWYQQALGQGPQFIFQYYREEENGRGNFPPRFSGLQFPNYSSELNVNALELDDSALYLCASTTGVRGLNNSPLHFGNGTRLTVT.

The V and J genes are TRBV14 and TRBJ1-2; 9 bases match TRBD1. The CDR3 loop spans 15 amino acids. V lost 0 bases and J lost 6; bases outside the gene matches: 5. Germline V gene lookup returns CDR1 SGHDN and CDR2 FVKESK. CDR3 residues: CASSQDGTGGHGYTF. For the CDR3, the DNA is TGTGCCAGCAGCCAAGATGGCACAGGGGGCCATGGCTACACCTTC.

This clone has just a few counts. V gene TRBV27 combines with J gene TRBJ1-1; 8 bases agree with TRBD1. V was clipped by 8 bases and J by 5 bases; unmatched bases: 7. The CDR3 runs to 13 residues. CDR1 is MNHEY and CDR2 is SMNVEV in the germline V gene (reference sequence). The CDR3 DNA reads TGTGCCAGCGGAACAGGGGGATGGACTGAAGCTTTCTTT. This sequence encodes CASGTGGWTEAFF.

The rearrangement joins TRBV5-1 to TRBJ1-1; 9 bases fit TRBD1. J was trimmed by 8 bases and V by 4 bases; bases with no gene match: 6. CDR1 and CDR2 (germline): SGHRS, YFSETQ. This CDR3 has 13 amino acids. The CDR3 nucleotides are TGCGCCAGCAGCACGATGGACAGGGGAGAAGCTTTCTTT. Residues: CASSTMDRGEAFF.

The chain couples TRBV7-2 to TRBJ2-3, with TRBD2 identical over 11 bases. Germline V lookup: CDR1 SGHTA, CDR2 FQGNSA. With 4 bases clipped from V and 2 bases from J, the junction kept 8 bases outside the gene matches. The CDR3 has 17 residues. CDR3 DNA: TGTGCCAGCAGCTCCAGCAGACTAGCGGGACTCACAGATACGCAGTATTTT. Translated, it gives CASSSSRLAGLTDTQYF.

J is TRBJ1-2 and V is TRBV6-1; TRBD1 matches 10 bases. This CDR3 has 16 amino acids. Germline CDR1 is MNHNS and CDR2 is SASEGT. The V and J ends lost 0 bases and 7 bases, in that order; junction bases with no gene match: 8. The DNA of the CDR3 is TGTGCCAGCAGTGAAGCAGGACAGGGGGTTGTTTTTGGCTACACCTTC. Translation gives CASSEAGQGVVFGYTF.

The rearrangement uses TRBV19 and TRBJ2-1; D may be TRBD1 (5 bases). Between the trimmed V and J ends, which lost 5 bases and 8 bases, there was a span of 16 bases. The CDR3 covers 14 residues. CDR1 and CDR2 (germline): LNHDA, SQIVND (reference sequence). CDR3 region: CASSPLQGRDEQFF. The CDR3 DNA follows: TGTGCCAGTAGTCCTCTTCAGGGAAGGGATGAGCAGTTCTTC.

The CDR3 spells CASSQVWTFEFLAGELFF. The CDR3 DNA reads as TGCGCCAGCAGCCAAGTATGGACTTTTGAATTTCTTGCCGGGGAGCTGTTTTTT. The chain recombines TRBV4-1 with TRBJ2-2; TRBD2 might be the D (5 bases). Deletions cut 1 base from V and 6 bases from J, with 21 bases between. CDR1 MGHRA and CDR2 YSYEKL come from the germline V gene. The CDR3 runs 18 residues.

V and J are TRBV7-2 and TRBJ1-5; D remains ambiguous. V gave up 8 bases and J gave up 4 bases, with 9 bases separating them. The CDR3 totals 12 residues. Germline V gene sequence: CDR1 SGHTA, CDR2 FQGNSA. The CDR3 protein is CASEEANQPQHF. CDR3 bases: TGTGCCAGCGAAGAGGCAAATCAGCCCCAGCATTTT.

V is TRBV10-3 and J is TRBJ1-6; TRBD1 aligns across 9 bases. Germline values: CDR1 ENHRY, CDR2 SYGVKD. The junction had 14 bases not matched to a gene; V was cut back by 1 base and J by 10 bases. The CDR3 totals 18 residues. CDR3 amino acids: CAISEYPGQGTIRSPLHF. CDR3 coding DNA: TGTGCCATCAGTGAGTACCCGGGACAGGGTACCATAAGGTCACCCCTCCACTTT.

The rearrangement joins TRBV30 to TRBJ2-3, with 12 bases fitting TRBD2. V gave up 3 bases and J gave up 0 bases; unmatched junction bases: 10. CDR3 length: 18 amino acids. Germline assignment: CDR1 GTSNPN and CDR2 SVGIG (reference sequence). CDR3: CAWSSGTSGLHSTDTQYF. The CDR3 DNA reads as TGTGCCTGGAGCTCCGGGACTAGCGGGCTCCATAGCACAGATACGCAGTATTTT.

The chain recombines TRBV9 with TRBJ2-1, with a possible D match to TRBD1 (7 bases). Germline V lookup: CDR1 SGDLS, CDR2 YYNGEE. Trimming cost V 1 base and J 8 bases, with 19 bases left between them. This CDR3 is built from 16 residues. The DNA of the CDR3 is TGTGCCAGCAGCGTAAGGGCGGGACAGTCTTCCCATGAGCAGTTCTTC. This encodes CASSVRAGQSSHEQFF.